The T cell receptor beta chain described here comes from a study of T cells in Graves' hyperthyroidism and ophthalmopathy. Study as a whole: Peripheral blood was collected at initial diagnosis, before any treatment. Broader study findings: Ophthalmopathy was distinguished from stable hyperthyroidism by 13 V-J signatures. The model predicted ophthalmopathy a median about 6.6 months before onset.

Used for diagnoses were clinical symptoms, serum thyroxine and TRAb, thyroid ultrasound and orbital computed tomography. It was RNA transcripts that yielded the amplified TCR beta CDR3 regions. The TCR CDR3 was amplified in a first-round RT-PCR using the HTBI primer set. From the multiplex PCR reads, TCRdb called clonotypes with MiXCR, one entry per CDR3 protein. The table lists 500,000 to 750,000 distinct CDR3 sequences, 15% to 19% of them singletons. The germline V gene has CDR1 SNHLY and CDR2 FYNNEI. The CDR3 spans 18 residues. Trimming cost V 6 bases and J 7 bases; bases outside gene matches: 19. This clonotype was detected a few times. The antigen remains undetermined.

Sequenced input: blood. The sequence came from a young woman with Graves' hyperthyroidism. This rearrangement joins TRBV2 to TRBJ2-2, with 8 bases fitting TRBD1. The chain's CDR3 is CASSIAGSGGPMGGELFF. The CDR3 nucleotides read TGTGCCAGCAGCATCGCCGGGTCAGGGGGCCCGATGGGCGGGGAGCTGTTTTTT. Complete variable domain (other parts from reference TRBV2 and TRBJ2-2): EPEVTQTPSHQVTQMGQEVILRCVPISNHLYFYWYRQILGQKVEFLVSFYNNEISEKSEIFDDQFSVERPDGSNFTLKIRSTKLEDSAMYFCASSIAGSGGPMGGELFFGEGSRLTVL.